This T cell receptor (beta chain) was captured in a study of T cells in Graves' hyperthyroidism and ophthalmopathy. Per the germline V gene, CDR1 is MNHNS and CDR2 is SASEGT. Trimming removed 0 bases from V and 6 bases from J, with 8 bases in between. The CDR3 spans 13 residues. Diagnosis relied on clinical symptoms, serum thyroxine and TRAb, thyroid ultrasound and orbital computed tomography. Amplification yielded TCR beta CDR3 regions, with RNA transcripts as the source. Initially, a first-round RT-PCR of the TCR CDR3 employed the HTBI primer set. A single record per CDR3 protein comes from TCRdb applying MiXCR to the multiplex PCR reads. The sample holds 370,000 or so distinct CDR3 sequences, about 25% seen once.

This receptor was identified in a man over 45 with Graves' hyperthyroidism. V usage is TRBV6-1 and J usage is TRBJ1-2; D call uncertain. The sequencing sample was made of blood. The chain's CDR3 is CASSEALQDGYTF. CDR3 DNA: TGTGCCAGCAGTGAAGCGCTTCAGGATGGCTACACCTTC.